This record looks at one T cell receptor (beta chain) sequence and its context. The record originates from a study of blood T cells in healthy people across ages. Primers used in a second PCR of roughly 7 to 12 cycles were a sample-barcoded 5' primer and a J-beta primer mix. TCRdb passed the 5' RACE reads through MiXCR, listing each CDR3 protein once. The sample shows under 2,000,000 distinct CDR3 sequences, roughly 49% of them seen only once. The CDR3 covers 16 residues. Germline assignment: CDR1 SGHVS and CDR2 FQNEAQ. V gave up 4 bases and J gave up 3 bases; unmatched junction bases: 10. This sequence originates from a middle-aged woman in good health. What was sequenced was blood. V gene TRBV7-8 combines with J gene TRBJ2-7; TRBD1 matches at 9 bases. CDR3 region: CASSSAEGTGFYEQYF. Here the CDR3 DNA reads TGTGCCAGCAGCTCCGCGGAAGGGACAGGGTTCTACGAGCAGTACTTC.